This is a list of T cell receptor beta chains from one sample in a study of CD8 T cells in Susac syndrome. TCRdb re-derived calls from the immunoSEQ multiplex PCR reads in MiXCR, one entry per CDR3 protein. The table has over 140,000 distinct CDR3 sequences, over 90% seen once. Input material: CD4+ T cells from PBMCs. The receptor source for this set is a human donor with Susac syndrome. The CDR3 runs from the conserved cysteine through the conserved F or W.

V gene | CDR3 protein
TRBV11-2 | CASSLDLGQDTQYF
TRBV15 | CATSRGQAGADNEQFF
TRBV5-1 | CASSSNSFPGNTIYF
TRBV2 | CASSATGLGANVLTF
TRBV20-1 | CSATPAGGVEQYF
TRBV20-1 | CSGKGQGEYQPQHF
TRBV2 | CASSEGPTVNQPQHF
TRBV5-4 | CASSPTGGKDTQYF
TRBV3-1 | CASSQLDFKNIQYF
TRBV14 | CASSQELDNFYEQYF
TRBV20-1 | CSAVQGWDHTIYF
TRBV20-1 | CSAREAGEGYTF
TRBV7-3 | CASSPNRGGETQYF
TRBV29-1 | CSVGEAAYTSGELFF
TRBV7-2 | CASSFSRADYGYTF
TRBV5-5 | CASSFSGLADTDTQYF
TRBV20-1 | CSASERLAGGNEQFF
TRBV15 | CATSDLIRLAGGKNIQYF
TRBV4-1 | CASSSGLAGMELDTQYF
TRBV6-5 | CATSRDLTSYEQYF
TRBV30 | CAWSQDQGVDTEAFF
TRBV30 | CAWRSGHFKTQYF
TRBV18 | CASSLDRGSGEQYF
TRBV30 | CAWRSFGGANVLTF